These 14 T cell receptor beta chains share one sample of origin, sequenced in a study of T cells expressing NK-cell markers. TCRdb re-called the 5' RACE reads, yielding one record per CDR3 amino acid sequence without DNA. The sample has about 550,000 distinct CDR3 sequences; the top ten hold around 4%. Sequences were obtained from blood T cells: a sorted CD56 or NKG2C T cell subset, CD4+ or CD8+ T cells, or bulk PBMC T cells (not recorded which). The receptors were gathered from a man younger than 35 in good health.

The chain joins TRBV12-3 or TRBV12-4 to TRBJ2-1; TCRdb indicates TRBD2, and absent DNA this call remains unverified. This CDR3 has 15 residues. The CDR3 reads CASSSQAGRAHEQFF.

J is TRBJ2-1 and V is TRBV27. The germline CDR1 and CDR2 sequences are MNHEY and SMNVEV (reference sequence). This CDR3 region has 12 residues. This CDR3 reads CVSGVTYNEQFF.

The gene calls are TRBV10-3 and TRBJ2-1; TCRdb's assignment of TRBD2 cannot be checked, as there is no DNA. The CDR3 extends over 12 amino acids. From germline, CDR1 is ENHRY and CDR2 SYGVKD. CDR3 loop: CAIRGGGNEQFF.

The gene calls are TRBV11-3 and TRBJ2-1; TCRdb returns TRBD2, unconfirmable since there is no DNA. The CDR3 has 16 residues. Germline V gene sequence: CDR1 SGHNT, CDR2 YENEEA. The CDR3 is CASSRRTSGRGNEQFF.

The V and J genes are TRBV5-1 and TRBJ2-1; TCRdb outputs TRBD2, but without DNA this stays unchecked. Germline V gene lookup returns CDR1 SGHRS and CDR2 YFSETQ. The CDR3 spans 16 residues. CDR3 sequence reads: CASSLRGSGSGNEQFF.

The CDR3 is CASGTPAGERAEQFF. The chain combines TRBV12-5 with TRBJ2-1; no DNA is available, so the TRBD2 call from TCRdb remains unchecked. This CDR3 has 15 residues. The germline V gene encodes CDR1 LGHNT and CDR2 FRNRAP.

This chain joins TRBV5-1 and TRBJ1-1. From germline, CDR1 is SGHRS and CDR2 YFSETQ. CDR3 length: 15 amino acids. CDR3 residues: CASSLYEGLSTEAFF.

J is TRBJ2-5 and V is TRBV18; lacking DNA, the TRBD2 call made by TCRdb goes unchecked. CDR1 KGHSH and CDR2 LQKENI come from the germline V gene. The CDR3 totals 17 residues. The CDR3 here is CASSPRGLAGLQETQYF.

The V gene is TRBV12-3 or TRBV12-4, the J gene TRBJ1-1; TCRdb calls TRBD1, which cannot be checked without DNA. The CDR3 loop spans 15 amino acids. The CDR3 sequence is CASSYRETMNTEAFF.

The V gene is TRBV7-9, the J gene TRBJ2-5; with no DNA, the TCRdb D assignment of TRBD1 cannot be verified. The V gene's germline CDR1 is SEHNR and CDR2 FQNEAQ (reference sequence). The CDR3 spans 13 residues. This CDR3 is CASSLGGVETQYF. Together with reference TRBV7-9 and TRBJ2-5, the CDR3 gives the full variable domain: DTGVSQNPRHKITKRGQNVTFRCDPISEHNRLYWYRQTLGQGPEFLTYFQNEAQLEKSRLLSDRFSAERPKGSFSTLEIQRTEQGDSAMYLCASSLGGVETQYFGPGTRLLVL.

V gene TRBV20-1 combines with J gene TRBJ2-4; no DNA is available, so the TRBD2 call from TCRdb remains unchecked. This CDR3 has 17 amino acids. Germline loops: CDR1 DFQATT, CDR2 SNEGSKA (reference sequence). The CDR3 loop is CSARKGDLQLAKNIQYF.

CDR3 sequence: CASSQLTTNTGELFF. The rearrangement links TRBV3-1 to TRBJ2-2. The V gene's germline CDR1 is LGHDT and CDR2 YNNKEL (reference sequence). The CDR3 length is 15 residues.

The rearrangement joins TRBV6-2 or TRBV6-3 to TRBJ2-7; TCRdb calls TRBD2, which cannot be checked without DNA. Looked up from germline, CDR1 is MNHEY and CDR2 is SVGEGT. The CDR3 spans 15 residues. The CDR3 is CASCNSGMGLYEQYF.

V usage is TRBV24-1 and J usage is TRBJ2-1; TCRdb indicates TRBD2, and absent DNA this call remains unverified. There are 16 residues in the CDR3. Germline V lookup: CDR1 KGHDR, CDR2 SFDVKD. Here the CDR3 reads CATNSGTSGRYNEQFF.